Listed below are T cell receptor beta chains from one sample, sequenced in a study of blood T cell repertoires in COVID-19. TCRdb's copy holds only in-frame clones and misses some; the assay was immunoSEQ multiplex PCR. The sample comprises about 65,000 clones, approximately 80% of which are singletons, and about 15% rests with the top ten. The sequenced sample consisted of peripheral blood. The receptors derive from a man aged 80 or over with acute or convalescent COVID-19. Both conserved end residues are part of each CDR3. Clone size is given for some rows only: seen once, a few or many times, or a class if the clone is expanded.

J gene | clone size | V gene | CDR3 protein
TRBJ2-5 | . | TRBV7-2 | CASSSTSYQGTQYF
TRBJ2-2 | . | TRBV6-5 | CASSLGATGELFF
TRBJ1-3 | . | TRBV19 | CASSVTGVSGNTIYF
TRBJ2-2 | once | TRBV28 | CASIAQNTGELFF
TRBJ2-1 | . | TRBV10-2 | CATAGLVFEQFF
TRBJ1-1 | . | TRBV28 | CASSLGSRGTEAFF
TRBJ2-7 | . | TRBV5-1 | CASSSDPTVGEQYF
TRBJ1-2 | . | TRBV5-1 | CASSAGQGSAYTF
TRBJ2-7 | few | TRBV5-4 | CASSSRGAEQYF
TRBJ2-3 | . | TRBV4-1 | CASSQQLAGGADTQYF
TRBJ1-1 | few | TRBV2 | CASSEGLRSVAFF
TRBJ2-7 | . | TRBV6-5 | CASLTGGHEQYF
TRBJ2-5 | . | TRBV7-9 | CASSSPWSQGLRETQYF
TRBJ2-1 | . | TRBV19 | CASRVTSGRVGEQFF
TRBJ1-2 | . | TRBV6-5 | CASSFTGQGSGYTF
TRBJ1-2 | . | TRBV7-9 | CASSFGGARNYGYTF
TRBJ1-2 | . | TRBV2 | CASGGPRDTTLNYGYTF
TRBJ1-1 | . | TRBV3-1/TRBV3-2 | CASSQRPQGQMNTEAFF
TRBJ1-2 | few | TRBV2 | CASRRTGNGYTF
TRBJ1-4 | . | TRBV2 | CASNMRATNEKLFF
TRBJ2-5 | . | TRBV11-2 | CASSLVAGPRQETQYF
TRBJ2-3 | . | TRBV6-1 | CASSEVSTDTQYF
TRBJ2-3 | . | TRBV18 | CASSVWGQPSTDTQYF
TRBJ1-1 | . | TRBV6-5 | CASRPGQRNTEAFF
TRBJ1-1 | . | TRBV10-3 | CAISESQNTEAFF